This T cell receptor beta chain was retrieved from a study of blood T cell repertoires in COVID-19. TCRdb's table, derived via immunoSEQ multiplex PCR, lists solely in-frame clones and lacks some. Among some 390,000 clones listed, 85% to 90% were seen once. The germline V and J ends were trimmed by 2 bases and 1 base, with 8 bases remaining between them. CDR1 and CDR2 from the germline V gene are GTSNPN and SVGIG (reference sequence). This CDR3 is built from 13 residues. The recovered donors of Cohort 3 showed two negative PCRs, clearance, or symptom resolution. The sequenced sample was PBMCs or T cells enriched from blood (not recorded which). This rearrangement joins TRBV30 to TRBJ1-1; D remains unclear. The source is a woman under 40 who had recovered from COVID-19. CDR3 amino acids: CAWSQRWNTEAFF. The CDR3 DNA reads TGTGCCTGGAGTCAACGGTGGAACACTGAAGCTTTCTTT.